The 27 T cell receptor beta chains in this list originate from one sample, sequenced in a study of T cells in Graves' hyperthyroidism and ophthalmopathy. Amplification of TCR beta CDR3 regions used RNA as the template. The TCR CDR3 first-round RT-PCR relied on the HTBI primer set. In TCRdb, the multiplex PCR reads were re-called with MiXCR into one record per CDR3 protein. The table records hundreds of thousands of distinct CDR3 sequences, around 24% of them present only once. Sequencing was performed on blood. These TCRs come from a middle-aged woman with Graves' ophthalmopathy.

A few counts support this clonotype. The chain combines TRBV6-1 with TRBJ1-1; D gene ambiguous. Germline CDR1 and CDR2: MNHNS and SASEGT. V was pared by 4 bases and J by 1 base, with 7 bases between. The CDR3 runs 13 residues. This CDR3 reads CASSVRSNTEAFF. CDR3 nucleotide sequence: TGTGCCAGCAGTGTAAGATCGAACACTGAAGCTTTCTTT.

The chain links TRBV29-1 to TRBJ2-7; tentatively, D is TRBD1 or TRBD2 (6 bases each). CDR1 and CDR2 (germline): SQVTM, ANQGSEA. CDR3 length equals 12 residues. Trimming took off 4 bases at V and 4 bases at J, with 11 bases between the two ends. The CDR3 region has the DNA TGCAGCGTTGTTTGGGGGGCTTACGAGCAGTACTTC. Translating it yields CSVVWGAYEQYF.

This clonotype was seen many times. The J gene is TRBJ2-2, the V gene TRBV11-3; a weak D match, TRBD1 (6 bases). The length of the CDR3 is 16 residues. Trimming removed 2 bases from V and 2 bases from J, with 12 bases in between. Germline values: CDR1 SGHNT, CDR2 YENEEA. The CDR3 DNA reads as TGTGCCAGCAGCTTATACGGGACACTAAACACCGGGGAGCTGTTTTTT. Translation gives CASSLYGTLNTGELFF.

This clonotype was recorded at least ten times. V gene TRBV19 combines with J gene TRBJ2-7, with 8 nucleotides matching TRBD2. The germline V gene has CDR1 LNHDA and CDR2 SQIVND (reference sequence). V trimming: 6 bases; J trimming: 5 bases; junction bases outside the gene matches: 12. CDR3 length: 15 amino acids. CDR3 sequence reads: CASRSSGMGLDEQYF. The CDR3 DNA follows: TGTGCCAGTAGGTCGTCCGGGATGGGACTAGACGAGCAGTACTTC. Combining the CDR3 with reference TRBV19 and TRBJ2-7 gives the whole variable domain DGGITQSPKYLFRKEGQNVTLSCEQNLNHDAMYWYRQDPGQGLRLIYYSQIVNDFQKGDIAEGYSVSREKKESFPLTVTSAQKNPTAFYLCASRSSGMGLDEQYFGPGTRLTVT.

This clonotype has a count of ten or more. An end of the junction does not agree with germline; a read error may underlie this. DNA of the CDR3: TGTGCCAGCAGCCCTGACATGGAACAGGCTCCCCGTTTGTCCTTC. This encodes CASSPDMEQAPRLSF. The chain carries TRBV7-9 and TRBJ2-7, with D possibly being TRBD1 (5 bases). This CDR3 is 15 amino acids long. Germline assignment: CDR1 SEHNR and CDR2 FQNEAQ (reference sequence).

This clonotype has at least ten counts. The rearrangement uses TRBV28 and TRBJ2-3; 13 bases align to TRBD2. The CDR3 totals 14 residues. CDR1 and CDR2 from the germline V gene are MDHEN and SYDVKM. Losses at the gene ends were 4 bases for V and 7 bases for J; bases not matched to a gene: 2. The CDR3 loop reads CASSWTSGSYTQYF. CDR3 in DNA: TGTGCCAGCAGTTGGACTAGCGGGAGCTATACGCAGTATTTT.

The J gene is TRBJ2-7, the V gene TRBV28, with D uncertain. Germline-derived CDR1 and CDR2 are MDHEN and SYDVKM. The ends were cut back, 5 bases at V and 2 bases at J, with 7 bases in the middle. The CDR3 is 12 amino acids. The chain's CDR3 is CASSGIPYEQYF. In DNA, the CDR3 is TGTGCCAGCAGTGGGATTCCCTACGAGCAGTACTTC.

This clonotype was observed many times. The chain is built from TRBV4-1 and TRBJ2-5; D gene uncertain. Germline CDR1 and CDR2: MGHRA and YSYEKL. V lost 0 bases to trimming and J lost 2 bases, with 10 bases between them. The CDR3 has 15 residues. CDR3 nucleotide sequence: TGCGCCAGCAGCCAAGATGAAGGATTACAAGAGACCCAGTACTTC. Translated, it gives CASSQDEGLQETQYF.

This clonotype was observed many times. J is TRBJ1-2 and V is TRBV25-1; D is unclear. With 3 bases removed from V and 8 bases from J, the gap between germline ends came to 16 bases. Germline V gives CDR1 MGHDK, CDR2 SYGVNS. CDR3 length: 14 residues. The CDR3 is CASSDLGRVNGYTF. Written as DNA, the CDR3 is TGTGCCAGCAGTGACCTGGGAAGAGTGAACGGCTACACCTTC.

This clonotype was found many times. The genes are TRBV27 and TRBJ2-5; the D gene could be TRBD1 or TRBD2 (6 bases each). The CDR3 runs 14 residues. Trimming stripped 1 base from V and 5 bases from J, with 11 bases between. The V gene's germline CDR1 is MNHEY and CDR2 SMNVEV (reference sequence). CDR3 sequence: CASSLYRAGETQYF. CDR3 in DNA: TGTGCCAGCAGTTTATACAGGGCGGGGGAGACCCAGTACTTC.

The V call is TRBV29-1, the J call TRBJ1-1; D unclear. CDR3 size: 15 residues. V was trimmed by 0 bases and J by 1 base, leaving 12 bases between them. Germline CDR1 and CDR2: SQVTM and ANQGSEA. CDR3 in amino acids: CSVEDYLYGNTEAFF. The CDR3 coding sequence is TGCAGCGTTGAAGATTACCTCTATGGGAACACTGAAGCTTTCTTT.

Turning to this clonotype: It may be a read error: a sequence one base away is much more abundant. The rearrangement joins TRBV12-3 or TRBV12-4 to TRBJ1-1; 8 bases are a match to TRBD1. The CDR3 spans 13 residues. J was trimmed by 7 bases and V by 6 bases; bases with no gene match: 7. The CDR3 is CASSPGQGLEAFF. The CDR3 DNA sequence: TGTGCCAGCAGCCCCGGACAGGGCCTTGAAGCTTTCTTT.

Many counts were recorded for this clonotype. The V call is TRBV27, the J call TRBJ1-1; no firm D call. Germline V lookup: CDR1 MNHEY, CDR2 SMNVEV (reference sequence). Deletions cut 6 bases from V and 0 bases from J, with 14 bases between. The CDR3 covers 15 residues. CDR3 bases: TGTGCCAGCAGCCATTCGTCGGGTATGAACACTGAAGCTTTCTTT. It is translated as CASSHSSGMNTEAFF.

This clonotype was counted a single time. The rearrangement joins TRBV28 to TRBJ1-2, with TRBD1 matching 7 bases. The CDR3 totals 15 residues. CDR1 is MDHEN, CDR2 SYDVKM, per germline. Trimming at V came to 5 bases and at J to 4 bases, leaving 10 bases not matched to a gene. This chain's CDR3 is CASSTPSTGTYGYTF. For the CDR3, the DNA is TGTGCCAGCAGTACACCCTCGACAGGGACCTATGGCTACACCTTC.

This clonotype was recorded at least ten times. The rearrangement uses TRBV5-6 and TRBJ2-7; weak D call: TRBD1 (5 bases). Trimming took off 0 bases at V and 2 bases at J, with 9 bases between the two ends. CDR3 length equals 14 residues. Germline V lookup: CDR1 SGHDT, CDR2 YYEEEE. CDR3 bases: TGTGCCAGCAGCTTGGGACAGTCGACCTACGAGCAGTACTTC. Amino acid sequence: CASSLGQSTYEQYF.

This clonotype was observed at least ten times. The J gene is TRBJ2-7, the V gene TRBV12-3 or TRBV12-4; D is uncertain. Trimming removed 3 bases from V and 5 bases from J, with 8 bases in between. The CDR3 loop spans 12 amino acids. The CDR3 DNA reads TGTGCCAGCAGTTTTGGGCTAAACGAGCAGTACTTC. Its protein product is CASSFGLNEQYF.

There are a few counts of this clonotype. V gene TRBV6-1 combines with J gene TRBJ1-1, with D hard to call. The CDR3 consists of 14 residues. The germline gives CDR1 MNHNS, CDR2 SASEGT. Trimming took off 5 bases at V and 1 base at J, with 11 bases between the two ends. The DNA for the CDR3 is TGTGCCAGCAGTCCGCGGGGAGGGAACACTGAAGCTTTCTTT. This codes for CASSPRGGNTEAFF.

This clonotype has only a few counts. The CDR3 region has the DNA TGCGCCAGCAGCCTACGAGGCGGAATGAACACCGGGGAGCTGTTTTTT. This codes for CASSLRGGMNTGELFF. The gene calls are TRBV4-1 and TRBJ2-2; unclear D gene. The CDR3 contains 16 residues. In germline, CDR1 is MGHRA, CDR2 YSYEKL. The ends were cut back, 4 bases at V and 1 base at J, with 13 bases in the middle.

This clonotype was seen at least ten times. The chain links TRBV6-2 or TRBV6-3 to TRBJ2-7, with D possibly being TRBD2 (5 bases). V was shortened by 1 base and J by 3 bases, with 19 bases between the two germline ends. The CDR3 totals 17 residues. Germline V gene data show CDR1 as MNHEY and CDR2 as SVGEGT. The CDR3 nucleotides are TGTGCCAGCAGTTACTTCGGCCCAAGGTCGGAGGACTACGAGCAGTACTTC. Protein: CASSYFGPRSEDYEQYF.

In its sample, this clonotype was seen many times. This chain connects TRBV24-1 to TRBJ2-3; 8 bases align to TRBD1. The CDR3 contains 16 residues. CDR1 KGHDR and CDR2 SFDVKD come from the germline V gene. V lost 1 base, J lost 1 base, and 3 bases stayed unmatched. The CDR3 reads CATSDFQDRGTDTQYF. The CDR3 coding sequence is TGTGCCACCAGTGATTTCCAGGACAGGGGCACAGATACGCAGTATTTT.

This clonotype occurred many times. The chain recombines TRBV20-1 with TRBJ1-1; the D is unclear. The germline gives CDR1 DFQATT, CDR2 SNEGSKA (reference sequence). The CDR3 has 14 residues. V was cut by 3 bases and J by 3 bases, with 14 bases left in between. CDR3 sequence (DNA): TGCAGTGCTAGCTTGAATCTACACGACACTGAAGCTTTCTTT. As protein: CSASLNLHDTEAFF.

This clonotype was detected ten times or more. V usage is TRBV4-3 and J usage is TRBJ2-2; TRBD1 aligns across 9 bases. V lost 1 base to trimming and J lost 0 bases; unmatched junction nucleotides: 15. This CDR3 contains 21 residues. Per the germline V gene, CDR1 is LGHNA and CDR2 is YSLEER. The CDR3 bases are TGCGCCAGCAGCCAAGGGCCAAGATCCCAAACAGGGGGCGCGAACACCGGGGAGCTGTTTTTT. This encodes CASSQGPRSQTGGANTGELFF.

This clonotype was recorded at least ten times. This chain links TRBV6-1 with TRBJ2-4, with TRBD1 identical over 9 bases. Germline CDR1 and CDR2: MNHNS and SASEGT. The J segment lost 3 bases and the V segment lost 7 bases, leaving 7 bases of the junction unmatched. The length of the CDR3 is 15 residues. The CDR3 loop is CASTRTGEGKNIQYF. The CDR3 DNA reads as TGTGCCAGCACTCGGACAGGGGAAGGCAAAAACATTCAGTACTTC.

This clonotype was recorded many times. With a much larger clone just one base away, this may be a read error. The CDR3, as DNA: TGTGCCGTACTCAGGGGGCAAGGAGGGAATTTACCCCTCCACTTT. Residues: CAVLRGQGGNLPLHF. This rearrangement joins TRBV10-3 to TRBJ1-6; 8 bases align to TRBD1. The CDR3 has 15 amino acids. Germline V gene sequence: CDR1 ENHRY, CDR2 SYGVKD.

This clonotype was observed many times. This chain connects TRBV28 to TRBJ2-5; no definite D call. V gave up 4 bases and J gave up 2 bases, with 17 bases separating them. Germline V gene sequence: CDR1 MDHEN, CDR2 SYDVKM. This CDR3 has 16 residues. As DNA, the CDR3 is TGTGCCAGCAGTTCCTCGGGTCTCAGAATACAAGAGACCCAGTACTTC. As protein: CASSSSGLRIQETQYF.

V is TRBV24-1 and J is TRBJ1-2; unclear D gene. The CDR3 extends over 11 amino acids. Germline lookup yields CDR1 KGHDR and CDR2 SFDVKD. V lost 3 bases to trimming and J lost 8 bases, with 6 bases between them. Here the CDR3 reads CATSDLQGYTF. Written as DNA, the CDR3 is TGTGCCACCAGTGATCTACAGGGCTACACCTTC.

This clonotype was seen repeatedly, ten times or more. The rearrangement uses TRBV29-1 and TRBJ2-6; no clear D. The CDR3 sequence is 13 residues long. Trimming removed 7 bases from V and 0 bases from J, with 7 bases in between. CDR1 is SQVTM and CDR2 is ANQGSEA in the germline V gene. CDR3 sequence reads: CSGVVSGANVLTF. The DNA of the CDR3 is TGCAGCGGAGTGGTCTCTGGGGCCAACGTCCTGACTTTC.